The 7 T cell receptor beta chains in this list originate from one sample, sequenced in a study of vaccination effects on CD4 cells after COVID-19 (dated by TCRdb to the early 2020s). What these receptors recognize is not known. Library construction relied on the immunoSEQ multiplex PCR assay. In its TCRdb copy, this immuneACCESS table keeps in-frame sequences only and misses some clones. Where compared with another copy, unresolved V genes explain less than half of these, and the others have no known cause. For this sample there are fewer than 25,000 clones; approximately 76% appear just once. The ten largest clones represent over 15% of the sample. In the ViraFEST assay, PBMC were stimulated with viral peptide pools, and antigen-specific CD4+ T cell clonotypes were then identified by expansion using TCR sequencing. After about 9 days of culture, CD4+ T cells were isolated with the EasySep CD4+ T cell isolation kit. PCR-confirmed SARS-CoV-2 infection had occurred in convalescent patients between March and December 2020, before the Alpha, Beta and Delta variants emerged in the United States.

The source was CD4+ T cells from PBMCs cultured with SARS-CoV-2 spike peptides, collected before COVID-19 vaccination. Interpreted using the paper, the cell subset or site label stands for: SARS-CoV-2 spike overlapping peptide pool stimulation. The receptors derive from a human donor who had a prior SARS-CoV-2 infection.

CDR3 in amino acids: CAWSVKGFGAHTF. The CDR3, as DNA: TGTGCCTGGAGTGTAAAGGGGTTTGGAGCGCACACCTTC. J is TRBJ1-2 and V is TRBV30; tentatively, D is TRBD1 (5 bases). The CDR3 consists of 13 residues. V dropped 0 bases and J dropped 12 bases, with 17 bases sitting between them. Germline V gene lookup returns CDR1 GTSNPN and CDR2 SVGIG (reference sequence).

This sequence joins TRBV12-3 or TRBV12-4 and TRBJ1-1; no clear D. The CDR3 is made up of 12 amino acids. Trimming removed 4 bases from V and 5 bases from J, with 8 bases in between. CDR3 nucleotides: TGTGCCAGCAGTTCGCGTGGAACTGAAGCTTTCTTT. This encodes CASSSRGTEAFF.

The chain uses TRBV7-8 and TRBJ2-7, with 7 bases aligning to TRBD1. V lost 5 bases to trimming and J lost 7 bases; unmatched junction nucleotides: 11. The CDR3 is 14 residues long. Germline values: CDR1 SGHVS, CDR2 FQNEAQ. CDR3 nucleotides: TGTGCCAGCAGCAGCCGGGACAGCCCTGGGGAGCAGTACTTC. It encodes CASSSRDSPGEQYF.

The chain uses TRBV7-2 and TRBJ1-2; the D gene is possibly TRBD1 (6 bases). CDR1 is SGHTA and CDR2 is FQGNSA in the germline V gene. The CDR3 has 15 amino acids. Deletions cut 5 bases from V and 1 base from J, with 14 bases between. The CDR3 here is CASSPTGRINYGYTF. CDR3 DNA: TGTGCCAGCAGCCCTACAGGGCGGATTAACTATGGCTACACCTTC.

As DNA, the CDR3 is TGTGCTAGTGCCACTGCAGGGGCCCTGGAGACCCAGTACTTC. The encoded protein is CASATAGALETQYF. The chain couples TRBV12-5 to TRBJ2-5, with D tentatively TRBD1 (6 bases). Germline lookup yields CDR1 LGHNT and CDR2 FRNRAP. The CDR3 is 14 residues long. Deletions cut 7 bases from V and 5 bases from J, with 17 bases between.

V gene TRBV7-3 combines with J gene TRBJ2-7, with D tentatively TRBD1 (6 bases). Looked up from germline, CDR1 is SGHTA and CDR2 is FQGTGA. The V end was cut by 3 bases, the J end by 5 bases, with 11 bases between. The CDR3 runs to 13 residues. This CDR3 is CASSFAAGDEQYF. The CDR3 nucleotides read TGTGCCAGCAGCTTTGCGGCAGGGGACGAGCAGTACTTC.

The V gene is TRBV6-2 or TRBV6-3, the J gene TRBJ2-5; 8 nucleotides match TRBD2. The CDR3 contains 15 residues. After removal of 3 bases from V and 4 bases from J, the junction contained 7 bases not matched to a gene. The germline CDR1 and CDR2 sequences are MNHEY and SVGEGT. The CDR3 protein is CASSYYGGAGETQYF. The CDR3 nucleotides read TGTGCCAGCAGTTATTACGGGGGGGCTGGAGAGACCCAGTACTTC.